The 21 T cell receptor beta chains in this list originate from one sample, sequenced in a study of blood T cell repertoires in COVID-19. Sequencing was performed with immunoSEQ multiplex PCR; in TCRdb, only in-frame clones are kept and a portion is missing. In the table there are about 220,000 clones, approximately 81% of which are singletons. The sequencing sample was made of peripheral blood. Every receptor here comes from a man aged 25 to 40 with active or convalescent COVID-19.

The chain employs TRBV20-1 and TRBJ2-7, with 7 nucleotides matching TRBD2. After removal of 3 bases from V and 7 bases from J, the junction contained 15 bases not matched to a gene. The CDR3 extends over 15 amino acids. Germline CDR1 DFQATT, CDR2 SNEGSKA (reference sequence). In nucleotides, the CDR3 is TGCAGTGCTAGTAATCTCGCGGGGGACCTCTTAGAGCAGTACTTC. It translates to CSASNLAGDLLEQYF.

The chain combines TRBV28 with TRBJ1-2; 11 bases align to TRBD1. Germline assignment: CDR1 MDHEN and CDR2 SYDVKM. After removal of 6 bases from V and 4 bases from J, the junction contained 13 bases not matched to a gene. The CDR3 contains 17 residues. CDR3 DNA: TGTGCCAGCAGCAGAGGAATCGCCGGGACAGGGGGCTATGGCTACACCTTC. Translating it yields CASSRGIAGTGGYGYTF.

The V call is TRBV6-5, the J call TRBJ2-1; 10 positions match TRBD2. CDR1 and CDR2 from the germline V gene are MNHEY and SVGAGI. V shed 4 bases, J shed 3 bases, and the junction held 3 bases outside the gene matches. There are 15 residues in the CDR3. The DNA for the CDR3 is TGTGCCAGCAGTTTTTTAGCGGGGGGCTACAATGAGCAGTTCTTC. It is translated as CASSFLAGGYNEQFF.

V usage is TRBV3-1 (or the pseudogene TRBV3-2) and J usage is TRBJ2-1, with 14 bases lining up with TRBD2. The CDR3 sequence is 17 residues long. Germline loops: CDR1 LGHDT, CDR2 YNNKEL (reference sequence). The trim removed 2 bases at V and 5 bases at J, leaving 5 bases unmatched. The CDR3 sequence is CASSQRLAGGPHNEQFF. The CDR3 nucleotides are TGTGCCAGCAGCCAACGACTAGCGGGAGGGCCCCACAATGAGCAGTTCTTC.

V gene TRBV19 combines with J gene TRBJ2-5, with 8 bases fitting TRBD2. Trimming took 4 bases from V and 5 from J; bases not matched to a gene: 6. The CDR3 totals 14 residues. From germline, CDR1 is LNHDA and CDR2 SQIVND (reference sequence). The CDR3 region is CASSTGGGYETQYF. CDR3 DNA: TGTGCCAGTAGTACCGGGGGGGGATATGAGACCCAGTACTTC.

V usage is TRBV11-2 and J usage is TRBJ2-1; 9 nucleotides align to TRBD1. Per germline, CDR1 SGHAT and CDR2 FQNNGV. V shed 3 bases and J 6 bases; nucleotides not matched to a gene: 12. There are 17 residues in the CDR3. DNA for the CDR3: TGTGCCAGCAGCTTTACAGGGGGCAAAGGACTTTCCAATGAGCAGTTCTTC. Residues: CASSFTGGKGLSNEQFF. Variable domain in full (rest from reference TRBV11-2 and TRBJ2-1): EAGVAQSPRYKIIEKRQSVAFWCNPISGHATLYWYQQILGQGPKLLIQFQNNGVVDDSQLPKDRFSAERLKGVDSTLKIQPAKLEDSAVYLCASSFTGGKGLSNEQFFGPGTRLTVL.

This chain uses TRBV2 with TRBJ2-2; 8 positions match TRBD1. V shed 7 bases and J 6 bases; nucleotides not matched to a gene: 7. The CDR3 totals 14 residues. Germline V gene sequence: CDR1 SNHLY, CDR2 FYNNEI. The CDR3 nucleotides are TGTGCCAGCAAGTCAGACAGGGGACCCGGGGAGCTGTTTTTT. Its protein is CASKSDRGPGELFF.

The CDR3 DNA sequence: TGTGCCAGCAGTTACTGGGGGGGTCAAGTAGCTTTCTTT. This sequence encodes CASSYWGGQVAFF. The V and J genes are TRBV6-5 and TRBJ1-1, with D possibly matching TRBD1 (5 bases). Trimming left V 1 base short and J 10 bases short, with 13 bases between. Per the germline V gene, CDR1 is MNHEY and CDR2 is SVGAGI. There are 13 residues in the CDR3.

The chain employs TRBV11-2 and TRBJ1-2; 9 nucleotides match TRBD1. This CDR3 has 17 residues. CDR1 is SGHAT and CDR2 is FQNNGV in the germline V gene. The V gene end was trimmed by 6 bases and the J gene end by 5 bases; junction bases not matched to a gene: 16. CDR3: CASSSPGTGLQRYGYTF. Here the CDR3 DNA reads TGTGCCAGCAGTTCACCCGGGACAGGGTTACAGAGATATGGCTACACCTTC. The full variable domain, its missing parts supplied by reference TRBV11-2 and TRBJ1-2, is EAGVAQSPRYKIIEKRQSVAFWCNPISGHATLYWYQQILGQGPKLLIQFQNNGVVDDSQLPKDRFSAERLKGVDSTLKIQPAKLEDSAVYLCASSSPGTGLQRYGYTFGSGTRLTVV.

V gene TRBV28 combines with J gene TRBJ1-1; the D is unclear. The germline V and J ends were trimmed by 6 bases and 4 bases, with 15 bases remaining between them. Per germline, CDR1 MDHEN and CDR2 SYDVKM. The CDR3 totals 14 residues. The CDR3 sequence: CASSTRRSSTEAFF. The CDR3 DNA reads TGTGCCAGCAGCACCCGGAGATCGAGCACTGAAGCTTTCTTT. Variable domain in full (rest from reference TRBV28 and TRBJ1-1): DVKVTQSSRYLVKRTGEKVFLECVQDMDHENMFWYRQDPGLGLRLIYFSYDVKMKEKGDIPEGYSVSREKKERFSLILESASTNQTSMYLCASSTRRSSTEAFFGQGTRLTVV.

J is TRBJ2-1 and V is TRBV5-4, with 10 bases matching TRBD2. This CDR3 spans 15 amino acids. With 3 bases clipped from V and 3 bases from J, the junction kept 3 bases outside the gene matches. Germline CDR1 and CDR2: SGHNT and YYREEE (reference sequence). The CDR3 is CASSSSGSGYNEQFF. The DNA for the CDR3 is TGTGCCAGCAGCTCTAGCGGGAGTGGCTACAATGAGCAGTTCTTC. Based on the CDR3 plus reference TRBV5-4 and TRBJ2-1, the full variable domain is ETGVTQSPTHLIKTRGQQVTLRCSSQSGHNTVSWYQQALGQGPQFIFQYYREEENGRGNFPPRFSGLQFPNYSSELNVNALELDDSALYLCASSSSGSGYNEQFFGPGTRLTVL.

This clone was detected a few times. The rearrangement uses TRBV6-5 and TRBJ1-1; 8 bases line up with TRBD1. V was clipped by 5 bases and J by 1 base; unmatched bases: 6. Germline lookup yields CDR1 MNHEY and CDR2 SVGAGI. This CDR3 is built from 15 residues. In DNA, the CDR3 is TGTGCCAGCAGTCTGGACAGGGATCGGAACACTGAAGCTTTCTTT. This encodes CASSLDRDRNTEAFF.

This chain uses TRBV15 with TRBJ1-1; TRBD1 agrees at 8 bases. The trim removed 9 bases at V and 4 bases at J, leaving 7 bases unmatched. The CDR3 sequence is 13 residues long. CDR1 is LNHNV and CDR2 is YYDKDF in the germline V gene (reference sequence). CDR3 sequence: CATDGQGFTEAFF. The CDR3 DNA is TGTGCCACAGATGGACAGGGTTTCACTGAAGCTTTCTTT.

The chain joins TRBV5-1 to TRBJ1-5; D possibly corresponds to TRBD1 (6 bases). With 0 bases removed from V and 4 bases from J, the gap between germline ends came to 11 bases. CDR1 and CDR2 from the germline V gene are SGHRS and YFSETQ. The CDR3 spans 15 residues. The CDR3 spells CASSLGTVENQPQHF. As DNA, the CDR3 is TGCGCCAGCAGCTTGGGGACAGTCGAGAATCAGCCCCAGCATTTT.

A single count supports this clone. V gene TRBV21-1 combines with J gene TRBJ2-3; the table calls TRBD1, which could not be checked here. TRBV21-1 is a recognized pseudogene. The CDR3 consists of 18 residues. CDR3 region: CASSKACGTGASTDTQYF. The CDR3, as DNA: TGTGCCAGCAGCAAAGCCTGCGGGACAGGTGCTAGCACAGATACGCAGTATTTT.

The gene calls are TRBV4-3 and TRBJ2-3, with 8 bases identical to TRBD1. Per the germline V gene, CDR1 is LGHNA and CDR2 is YSLEER. The CDR3 sequence is 16 residues long. J lost 4 bases, V lost 4 bases, and 10 bases had no gene match. CDR3 region: CASSLQGQGGADTQYF. The CDR3 DNA reads TGCGCCAGCAGCCTACAAGGACAGGGAGGAGCAGATACGCAGTATTTT.

V is TRBV5-1 and J is TRBJ1-6; 7 nucleotides agree with TRBD1. The CDR3 loop spans 15 amino acids. The germline V gene encodes CDR1 SGHRS and CDR2 YFSETQ. The J segment lost 9 bases and the V segment lost 2 bases, leaving 8 bases of the junction unmatched. The CDR3 sequence: CASSFLDRESSPLHF. The CDR3 bases are TGCGCCAGCAGCTTCTTAGACAGGGAGAGTTCACCCCTCCACTTT.

The chain uses TRBV4-3 and TRBJ1-5; D not certain. Germline V lookup: CDR1 LGHNA, CDR2 YSLEER. The CDR3 is 16 amino acids. V lost 4 bases and J 6 bases, leaving 19 bases between the germline ends. Here the CDR3 DNA reads TGCGCCAGCAGCCTGCGTCTCGCTTCGGCGGGTCAGCCCCAGCATTTT. Its translation is CASSLRLASAGQPQHF.

The rearrangement uses TRBV19 and TRBJ1-4; the D is unclear. CDR3 length equals 18 residues. Germline V gives CDR1 LNHDA, CDR2 SQIVND (reference sequence). Trimming took off 3 bases at V and 0 bases at J, with 17 bases between the two ends. The CDR3 nucleotides are TGTGCCAGTAGTATGGGCCGTGGGTCATACTCAACTAATGAAAAACTGTTTTTT. Amino acids: CASSMGRGSYSTNEKLFF.

This chain joins TRBV6-5 and TRBJ2-6, with D possibly TRBD1 on 5 matching bases. The CDR3 contains 14 residues. Trimming took off 10 bases at V and 2 bases at J, with 12 bases between the two ends. Germline assignment: CDR1 MNHEY and CDR2 SVGAGI. The CDR3 nucleotides read TGTGCCACCAAACAGGATCCTGGGGCCAACGTCCTGACTTTC. Encoded protein: CATKQDPGANVLTF.

The chain combines TRBV19 with TRBJ1-5; D not certain. Trimming took off 6 bases at V and 4 bases at J, with 7 bases between the two ends. Germline V gives CDR1 LNHDA, CDR2 SQIVND (reference sequence). This CDR3 has 12 amino acids. The CDR3 here is CASRVANQPQHF. The DNA for the CDR3 is TGTGCCAGTAGGGTGGCTAATCAGCCCCAGCATTTT.